This T cell receptor beta chain derives from a study of PD-L1 blockade in urothelial cancer. On the study more broadly: Of roughly 30 patients, twenty-five were males with bladder-origin urothelial cancer. Prior chemotherapy regimens per patient numbered 0 to 3. T cells numbered a median of approximately 140,000 in the blood samples.

CDR3 size: 13 residues. V gave up 5 bases and J gave up 7 bases; unmatched junction bases: 5. Germline V CDR1 and CDR2: SNHLY, FYNNEI. Specified time point: pretreatment peripheral blood. Patients suffered from locally advanced or metastatic urothelial carcinoma. Produced via immunoSEQ multiplex PCR; TCRdb's table is partial and in-frame only. The sample consists of roughly 63,000 clones, around 81% of them appearing once. The source is a man in his 70s with urothelial cancer. The rearrangement joins TRBV2 to TRBJ2-1; 7 bases line up with TRBD2. The input for sequencing was PBMCs, taken around atezolizumab (anti-PD-L1) treatment. The CDR3 is CASSSGIMNEQFF. The CDR3 DNA reads as TGTGCCAGCAGTAGCGGGATAATGAATGAGCAGTTCTTC.